A single sample gave rise to the 7 T cell receptor beta chains below, sequenced in a study of long-term antiretroviral therapy in people with HIV. Sequencing relied on immunoSEQ assay v3.0, run at survey level. Generated by immunoSEQ multiplex PCR, the TCRdb table keeps only in-frame clones and is missing some. The table has just under 30,000 clones, approximately 90% seen once. The input for sequencing was unsorted PBMCs, taken about 5 years before starting antiretroviral therapy. Receptors originate from a man aged 50 to 60 with HIV.

The chain combines TRBV10-3 with TRBJ2-5; TRBD2 matches at 7 bases. V was clipped by 1 base and J by 0 bases; unmatched bases: 5. The CDR3 length is 16 residues. CDR1 is ENHRY, CDR2 SYGVKD, per germline. The DNA for the CDR3 is TGTGCCATCAGTGAGTGGGCTAGCGGATACCAAGAGACCCAGTACTTC. The encoded protein is CAISEWASGYQETQYF.

The chain recombines TRBV5-1 with TRBJ1-1, with unresolved D. The V end was cut by 0 bases, the J end by 1 base, with 7 bases between. The CDR3 sequence is 14 residues long. In germline, CDR1 is SGHRS, CDR2 YFSETQ. For the CDR3, the DNA is TGCGCCAGCAGCTTGGTCGATGCGAACACTGAAGCTTTCTTT. Protein: CASSLVDANTEAFF.

The chain uses TRBV29-1 and TRBJ1-1; D possibly corresponds to TRBD1 (5 bases). Germline CDR1 SQVTM, CDR2 ANQGSEA. Trimming took off 6 bases at V and 6 bases at J, with 23 bases between the two ends. This CDR3 region has 15 residues. CDR3 sequence reads: CSVRGTGPGHAEAFF. The CDR3 DNA reads TGCAGCGTCCGAGGTACGGGACCGGGCCATGCTGAAGCTTTCTTT.

In its sample, this clone was seen once. The V call is TRBV20-1, the J call TRBJ2-5; D gene unclear. The ends were cut back, 0 bases at V and 5 bases at J, with 4 bases in the middle. CDR3 length equals 11 residues. Per the germline V gene, CDR1 is DFQATT and CDR2 is SNEGSKA (reference sequence). Here the CDR3 DNA reads TGCAGTGCTAGAGATATCGAGACCCAGTACTTC. It codes for CSARDIETQYF.

The chain has TRBV28 and TRBJ2-7; D may be TRBD1 or TRBD2 (6 bases each). Germline V gene data show CDR1 as MDHEN and CDR2 as SYDVKM. This CDR3 has 13 residues. Between the trimmed V and J ends, which lost 9 bases and 1 base, there was a span of 13 bases. The CDR3 DNA reads as TGTGCCAGTCAAGAAGGGGGGTCCTACGAGCAGTACTTC. Translating it yields CASQEGGSYEQYF.

Turning to this clone: One junction end does not reproduce the germline sequence, and a read error may be involved. The same CDR3 also results from other DNA sequences found in this sample. V is TRBV28 and J is TRBJ1-5; D gene uncertain. The CDR3 is 14 amino acids. In germline, CDR1 is MDHEN, CDR2 SYDVKM. As DNA, the CDR3 is TGTGCCAGCAGCCCGGTTACGAGCAATCAGCCCCAACATTTT. Amino acids: CASSPVTSNQPQHF.

The chain combines TRBV18 with TRBJ1-4; tentative D call: TRBD1 (5 bases). Germline V gene sequence: CDR1 KGHSH, CDR2 LQKENI. The CDR3 contains 15 residues. V lost 3 bases and J 7 bases, leaving 15 bases between the germline ends. For the CDR3, the DNA is TGTGCCAGCTCACCCCCTGGCAGGCAGGGTGAAAAACTGTTTTTT. This gives the protein CASSPPGRQGEKLFF.